This T cell receptor (beta chain) was observed in a study of Ad26.COV2.S vaccination and SARS-CoV-2 variants (dated by TCRdb to the early 2020s). As for the study more broadly: Vaccine-arm donors were drawn from COV1001, a multicentre, randomized, double-blind, placebo-controlled phase I-IIa trial of Ad26.COV2.S in healthy adults. The TCR-sequenced set comprised roughly 30 samples: roughly 19 Ad26.COV2.S vaccine recipients, 5 placebo recipients and 8 SARS-CoV-2 convalescent individuals. Participants in the trial were split at random into five groups of five each, receiving low-dose or high-dose Ad26.COV2.S once or twice, or else placebo on both occasions. Dosing of Ad26.COV2.S was intramuscular, at either 5x10^10 or 1x10^11 viral particles, delivered as one shot or as two shots spaced 56 days apart. The specificity and breadth of SARS-CoV-2-reactive T cell receptors after Ad26.COV2.S vaccination were assessed by TCRbeta repertoire sequencing. Blinding of investigators to trial group allocation was maintained during experiments and outcome assessment. What the authors observed across the whole study: Vaccine and placebo recipients had similar non-spike TCR breadth, a finding consistent with the vaccine containing only spike. The authors noted that total T cell responses may have been underestimated by the TCR breadth and depth analyses. Substantial breadth of spike-specific CD8+ and CD4+ T cell responses was reported after vaccination. Ad26.COV2.S recipients had higher spike-specific TCR breadth than placebo recipients (P = 0.0014). Comparing responses between vaccine doses or regimens was not something the study was powered to do.

Note on this clone: The target of this receptor is not known. It has no much larger one-base neighbor in the sample; base qualities were not kept.

What the treatment or condition label conveys for this sample: about 20 received Ad26.COV2.S at low or high dose, single or two shots; about 5 received placebo; per-sample allocation not given. For vaccine and placebo recipients, the sequenced repertoires came from samples collected on day 63 after the first injection. Between 29 July and 7 August 2020, Cohort 1b enrolled some 25 adults aged 18-55 years at one site in Boston, USA. Ad26.COV2.S was a replication-incompetent adenovirus type 26 vector expressing a prefusion-stabilized SARS-CoV-2 spike protein from the original Wuhan strain. V trim: 5 bases; J trim: 7 bases; unmatched bases: 8. CDR1 and CDR2 are read off the germline V gene (reference sequence) as SEHNR and FQNEAQ. The CDR3 starts with the cysteine, ends with the phenylalanine, and has 15 residues. Only CDR3 DNA is held: 45 bases, read in frame from base 1. The immunoSEQ Assay was used to sequence TCRbeta CDR3 regions. After extraction, genomic DNA underwent amplification by bias-controlled multiplex PCR, followed by high-throughput sequencing. The paper's data handling went like this. To quantify the absolute abundance of every unique TCRbeta CDR3 region, sequences were collapsed and filtered. T cell fraction was estimated by normalizing TCRbeta template counts to usable DNA, which was measured by amplifying reference genes present in all nucleated cells. Repertoire TCRs were annotated as SARS-CoV-2-specific when V gene, CDR3 amino acid sequence and J gene were exactly matched to a known reactive TCR set. The reference SARS-CoV-2 TCR set was obtained from MIRA and was filtered for enrichment in COVID-19-positive ImmuneCODE repertoires, whereby public or cross-reactive TCRs were removed. Based on the MIRA antigens, annotated TCRs were further analysed at the level of specific ORF or position within ORF. Breadth was defined as the number of annotated unique rearrangements divided by the total number of unique productive rearrangements, and depth was defined as the summed frequency of the annotated unique rearrangements. TCR breadth was compared between groups using two-sided Wilcoxon rank-sum tests. TCRdb provides this immuneACCESS table in a form limited to in-frame rearrangements. Some clones are lacking; in checked studies, under half of them reflect an unresolved V gene, and why the rest are absent is not known. V, J and clone size are those of that table, while D and trimming were read from the DNA. Present in this sample are 350,000 to 450,000 clones, about nine tenths of which were seen just once. 1.5% to 2% of the sample is in the top ten clones.

Sample: peripheral blood, taken in a trial of Ad26.COV2.S vaccine versus placebo. This sequence was found in a person between 18 and 65 years old who received the Ad26.COV2.S COVID-19 vaccine or a placebo. The rearranged segments are TRBV7-9 and TRBJ1-4; 9 bases in between match TRBD1. The CDR3 protein: CASSPSGGQGEKLFF. The DNA is TGTGCCAGCAGCCCTAGCGGGGGACAGGGTGAAAAACTGTTTTTT.